This T cell receptor beta chain was observed in a study of T cells in Graves' hyperthyroidism and ophthalmopathy. Study-level points and caveats: Within blood appeared most thyroid clonotypes that had expanded above 0.001.

The germline V gene encodes CDR1 SGHVS and CDR2 FNYEAQ. The CDR3 extends over 13 amino acids. Between the trimmed V and J ends, which lost 6 bases and 4 bases, there was a span of 9 bases. Diagnosing involved the use of clinical symptoms, serum thyroxine and TRAb, thyroid ultrasound and orbital computed tomography. On this clonotype: Its target is unknown.

The CDR3 regions of TCR beta were amplified from RNA transcripts. The primer set for the first-round RT-PCR of the TCR CDR3 was HTBI. TCRdb redid the calling of the multiplex PCR reads with MiXCR, one entry per CDR3 protein. The sample shows approximately 370,000 distinct CDR3 sequences, roughly 15% of them seen only once. This receptor was taken from a woman under 40 with Graves' hyperthyroidism that later progressed to Graves' ophthalmopathy. Sequenced sample: blood. The chain employs TRBV7-6 and TRBJ1-4; possible D gene TRBD1, 6 bases. CDR3 sequence: CASSRGYNEKLFF. In DNA form, the CDR3 reads TGTGCCAGCAGTAGGGGGTATAATGAAAAACTGTTTTTT.